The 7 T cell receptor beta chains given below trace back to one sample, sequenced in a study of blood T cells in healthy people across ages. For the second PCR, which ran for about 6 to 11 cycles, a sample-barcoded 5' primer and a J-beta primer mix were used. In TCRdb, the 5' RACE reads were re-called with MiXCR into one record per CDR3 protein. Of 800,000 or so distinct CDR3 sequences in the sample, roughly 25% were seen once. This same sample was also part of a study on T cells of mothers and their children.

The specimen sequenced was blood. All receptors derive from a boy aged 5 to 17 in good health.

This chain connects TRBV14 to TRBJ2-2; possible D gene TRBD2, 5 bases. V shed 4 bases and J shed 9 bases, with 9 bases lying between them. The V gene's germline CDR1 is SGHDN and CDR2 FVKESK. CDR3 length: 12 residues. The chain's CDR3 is CASSRTLRELFF. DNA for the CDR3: TGTGCCAGCAGCCGGACTTTGCGGGAGCTGTTTTTT. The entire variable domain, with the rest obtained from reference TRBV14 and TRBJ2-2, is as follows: EAGVTQFPSHSVIEKGQTVTLRCDPISGHDNLYWYRRVMGKEIKFLLHFVKESKQDESGMPNNRFLAERTGGTYSTLKVQPAELEDSGVYFCASSRTLRELFFGEGSRLTVL.

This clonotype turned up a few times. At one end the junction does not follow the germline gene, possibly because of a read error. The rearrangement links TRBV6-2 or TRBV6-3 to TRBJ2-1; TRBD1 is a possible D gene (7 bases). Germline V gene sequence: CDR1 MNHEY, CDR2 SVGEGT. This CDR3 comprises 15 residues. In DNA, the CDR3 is TGTGCCAGCAGTTACACGGGGACAGCGACATGGGGGGAGTACTTC. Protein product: CASSYTGTATWGEYF.

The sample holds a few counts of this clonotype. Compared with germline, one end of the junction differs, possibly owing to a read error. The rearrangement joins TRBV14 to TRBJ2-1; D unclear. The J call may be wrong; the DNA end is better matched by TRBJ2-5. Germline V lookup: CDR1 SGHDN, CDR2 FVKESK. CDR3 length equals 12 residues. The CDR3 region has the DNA TGTGTCAGCAGCCGCGTGGGGGAGACCCAGTACTTC. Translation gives CVSSRVGETQYF.

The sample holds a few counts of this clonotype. CDR3 in amino acids: CASSPWTGGDEQFF. Here the CDR3 DNA reads TGTGCCAGCAGCCCCTGGACAGGGGGCGATGAGCAGTTCTTC. This chain connects TRBV6-5 to TRBJ2-1; 11 bases match TRBD1. The CDR3 covers 14 residues. CDR1 is MNHEY and CDR2 is SVGAGI in the germline V gene. Losses at the gene ends were 6 bases for V and 8 bases for J; bases not matched to a gene: 6.

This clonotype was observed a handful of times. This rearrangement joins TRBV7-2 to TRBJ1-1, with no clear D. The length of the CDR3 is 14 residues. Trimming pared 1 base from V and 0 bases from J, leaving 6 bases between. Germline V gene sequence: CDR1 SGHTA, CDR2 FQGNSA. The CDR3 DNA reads TGTGCCAGCAGCTTAGTTTCTATGAACACTGAAGCTTTCTTT. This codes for CASSLVSMNTEAFF. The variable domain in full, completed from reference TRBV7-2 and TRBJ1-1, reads GAGVSQSPSNKVTEKGKDVELRCDPISGHTALYWYRQSLGQGLEFLIYFQGNSAPDKSGLPSDRFSAERTGGSVSTLTIQRTQQEDSAVYLCASSLVSMNTEAFFGQGTRLTVV.

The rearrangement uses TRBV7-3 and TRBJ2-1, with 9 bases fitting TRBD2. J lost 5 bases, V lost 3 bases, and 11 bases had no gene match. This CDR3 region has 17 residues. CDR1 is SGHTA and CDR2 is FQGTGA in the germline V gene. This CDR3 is CASSFSGGGARNNEQFF. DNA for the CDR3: TGTGCCAGCAGCTTTTCCGGCGGGGGGGCGAGGAACAATGAGCAGTTCTTC.

CDR3 sequence reads: CATSDFAGGGYTF. In DNA form, the CDR3 reads TGTGCCACCAGTGATTTCGCGGGGGGCGGCTACACCTTC. This chain joins TRBV24-1 and TRBJ1-2; D is perhaps TRBD1 (6 bases). The CDR3 extends over 13 amino acids. CDR1 and CDR2 from the germline V gene are KGHDR and SFDVKD. V was shortened by 1 base and J by 8 bases, with 10 bases between the two germline ends.